The 32 T cell receptor beta chains below all came from one sample that was sequenced in a study of cytotoxic CD8 clonotypes in ibrutinib-treated CLL. Clones were read by immunoSEQ multiplex PCR, and TCRdb kept only the in-frame ones, dropping some. The table lists approximately 150,000 clones, roughly four fifths of them singletons, with about 4.3% in the top ten. The starting material was PBMCs, obtained after 24 months of ibrutinib treatment. These receptors were obtained from a human donor with chronic lymphocytic leukemia.

This clone was detected only a few times. The rearrangement uses TRBV7-2 and TRBJ1-2; D is unresolved. This CDR3 has 16 amino acids. Germline CDR1 is SGHTA and CDR2 is FQGNSA. V lost 2 bases and J 2 bases, leaving 15 bases between the germline ends. CDR3 DNA: TGTGCCAGCAGCTTATCTTCCTGGGAAATAAACTATGGCTACACCTTC. It yields the protein CASSLSSWEINYGYTF.

The chain couples TRBV7-9 to TRBJ2-2, with TRBD2 matching 12 bases. This CDR3 has 18 amino acids. V lost 5 bases, J lost 4 bases, and 11 bases stayed unmatched. Germline V CDR1 and CDR2: SEHNR, FQNEAQ (reference sequence). The CDR3 here is CASSRVPSGGAGTGELFF. Written as DNA, the CDR3 is TGTGCCAGCAGCCGTGTGCCTAGCGGGGGGGCGGGCACCGGGGAGCTGTTTTTT.

In this sample, this clone turned up once. V usage is TRBV7-9 and J usage is TRBJ2-1; 12 bases fit TRBD2. This CDR3 spans 14 amino acids. CDR1 is SEHNR and CDR2 is FQNEAQ in the germline V gene (reference sequence). Trimming took 4 bases from V and 7 from J; bases not matched to a gene: 2. As DNA, the CDR3 is TGTGCCAGCAGCTCAGGGACTAGCGGGAATGAGCAGTTCTTC. Translated, it gives CASSSGTSGNEQFF.

The chain uses TRBV9 and TRBJ1-4; D remains unclear. Germline values: CDR1 SGDLS, CDR2 YYNGEE. The V end lost 2 bases, the J end lost 1 base, and 21 bases lay between the germline ends. This CDR3 has 19 amino acids. CDR3 loop: CASSVSRVLPKGTNEKLFF. The CDR3 DNA reads TGTGCCAGCAGCGTGAGCCGGGTCCTACCCAAGGGAACTAATGAAAAACTGTTTTTT.

This clone was counted between two and nine times. The chain employs TRBV4-2 and TRBJ2-3, with D maybe TRBD2 (6 bases). The CDR3 spans 14 residues. The V end was cut by 8 bases, the J end by 6 bases, with 18 bases between. Per the germline V gene, CDR1 is LGHNA and CDR2 is YNFKEQ. The CDR3 sequence: CASDQGLGVDTQYF. Written as DNA, the CDR3 is TGTGCCAGCGACCAGGGACTTGGGGTGGATACGCAGTATTTT.

This rearrangement joins TRBV5-1 to TRBJ2-5; 12 bases are shared with TRBD1. Trimming removed 6 bases from V and 5 bases from J; junction bases left unmatched: 8. CDR1 is SGHRS and CDR2 is YFSETQ in the germline V gene. CDR3 length: 15 amino acids. The CDR3 spells CASMTGTGGDETQYF. CDR3 sequence (DNA): TGCGCCAGCATGACCGGGACAGGGGGCGATGAGACCCAGTACTTC.

The J gene is TRBJ1-2, the V gene TRBV9, with D possibly being TRBD1 (5 bases). The CDR3 loop spans 15 amino acids. Germline CDR1 SGDLS, CDR2 YYNGEE. V gave up 4 bases and J gave up 3 bases, with 16 bases separating them. The CDR3 protein is CASSHDRGFDYGYTF. CDR3 DNA sequence: TGTGCCAGCAGCCATGACCGGGGCTTCGACTATGGCTACACCTTC.

The chain links TRBV6-6 to TRBJ1-5, with TRBD1 matching 7 bases. V lost 0 bases and J lost 9; bases outside the gene matches: 5. The CDR3 consists of 14 residues. Germline lookup yields CDR1 MNHNY and CDR2 SVGAGI (reference sequence). The CDR3 nucleotides read TGTGCCAGCAGTTACTCGGGACAGTTGCGGCCCCAGCATTTT. Translating it yields CASSYSGQLRPQHF.

V is TRBV6-6 and J is TRBJ1-1, with D perhaps TRBD1 (6 bases). Germline CDR1 MNHNY, CDR2 SVGAGI (reference sequence). Trimming took 2 bases from V and 3 from J, leaving 13 bases between them. The CDR3 sequence is 15 residues long. Written as DNA, the CDR3 is TGTGCCAGCAGTTACCCACAGGGTTCGGACACTGAAGCTTTCTTT. Translation: CASSYPQGSDTEAFF.

The V gene is TRBV7-2, the J gene TRBJ2-4, with 8 bases aligning to TRBD1. Germline-derived CDR1 and CDR2 are SGHTA and FQGNSA. J gave up 5 bases and V 6 bases, and 6 bases lay outside the gene matches. The CDR3 contains 14 residues. DNA of the CDR3: TGTGCCAGCAGTACTACAGGGGGTCAAAACATTCAGTACTTC. Its protein is CASSTTGGQNIQYF.

This rearrangement joins TRBV28 to TRBJ2-6; D tentatively fits TRBD1 or TRBD2 (5 bases each). The CDR3 runs to 18 residues. The V end was cut by 6 bases, the J end by 0 bases, with 18 bases between. CDR1 and CDR2 (germline): MDHEN, SYDVKM. The CDR3 is CASSYSGRYVSGANVLTF. The DNA for the CDR3 is TGTGCCAGCAGCTACTCGGGACGTTATGTCTCTGGGGCCAACGTCCTGACTTTC.

The chain combines TRBV27 with TRBJ1-1; no firm D call. The CDR3 loop spans 16 amino acids. Germline CDR1 reads MNHEY; CDR2 reads SMNVEV (reference sequence). The V gene lost 7 bases and the J gene lost 4 bases, with 22 bases spanning the gap. CDR3 protein: CASMRGNTPLGTEAFF. The CDR3 DNA is TGTGCCAGCATGAGAGGGAATACCCCACTAGGCACTGAAGCTTTCTTT.

The chain combines TRBV5-1 with TRBJ2-1; unclear D gene. This CDR3 comprises 15 residues. Germline-derived CDR1 and CDR2 are SGHRS and YFSETQ. V was clipped by 4 bases and J by 2 bases, with 13 bases between them. The CDR3 sequence is CASSPGHATYNEQFF. The CDR3 nucleotides are TGCGCCAGCAGCCCGGGCCACGCTACCTACAATGAGCAGTTCTTC.

The genes are TRBV29-1 and TRBJ2-3; 9 nucleotides match TRBD2. Trimming cost V 2 bases and J 5 bases; bases outside gene matches: 11. This CDR3 contains 16 residues. Germline V gene sequence: CDR1 SQVTM, CDR2 ANQGSEA. The CDR3 DNA reads TGCAGCGTTGAATTTCTTCGCGGGGGGGATGGAGATACGCAGTATTTT. Residues: CSVEFLRGGDGDTQYF.

The rearrangement links TRBV5-1 to TRBJ2-7; perhaps TRBD2 as D (7 bases). There are 14 residues in the CDR3. Trimming left V 1 base short and J 4 bases short, with 12 bases between. Germline CDR1 reads SGHRS; CDR2 reads YFSETQ. CDR3 sequence (DNA): TGCGCCAGCAGCTTGACGGGGGGCGAATACGAGCAGTACTTC. Amino acid sequence: CASSLTGGEYEQYF. Variable domain in full (rest from reference TRBV5-1 and TRBJ2-7): KAGVTQTPRYLIKTRGQQVTLSCSPISGHRSVSWYQQTPGQGLQFLFEYFSETQRNKGNFPGRFSGRQFSNSRSEMNVSTLELGDSALYLCASSLTGGEYEQYFGPGTRLTVT.

The chain joins TRBV11-3 to TRBJ2-1; D is undetermined. The germline V gene encodes CDR1 SGHNT and CDR2 YENEEA. This CDR3 spans 12 amino acids. V was shortened by 0 bases and J by 7 bases, with 4 bases between the two germline ends. The CDR3 is CASSLDLNEQFF. The CDR3 nucleotides are TGTGCCAGCAGCTTAGATCTTAATGAGCAGTTCTTC.

This chain uses TRBV2 with TRBJ1-4, with 8 bases aligning to TRBD1. The germline V gene has CDR1 SNHLY and CDR2 FYNNEI. The CDR3 length is 15 residues. V gave up 1 base and J gave up 10 bases; unmatched junction bases: 8. DNA for the CDR3: TGTGCCAGCAGTGAAGAAGGGACAGGAGGGGCAAAACTGTTTTTT. Its protein is CASSEEGTGGAKLFF. The whole variable domain, filled in from reference TRBV2 and TRBJ1-4, reads EPEVTQTPSHQVTQMGQEVILRCVPISNHLYFYWYRQILGQKVEFLVSFYNNEISEKSEIFDDQFSVERPDGSNFTLKIRSTKLEDSAMYFCASSEEGTGGAKLFFGSGTQLSVL.

This sequence joins TRBV6-5 and TRBJ1-2; TRBD1 aligns across 8 bases. Germline assignment: CDR1 MNHEY and CDR2 SVGAGI. The CDR3 length is 14 residues. V dropped 6 bases and J dropped 5; count of bases not matched to a gene: 8. This chain's CDR3 is CASSRPGGGYGYTF. As DNA, the CDR3 is TGTGCCAGCAGCCGGCCAGGGGGCGGGTATGGCTACACCTTC.

The V call is TRBV6-6, the J call TRBJ2-3, with unresolved D. The CDR3 is made up of 14 amino acids. Germline V gives CDR1 MNHNY, CDR2 SVGAGI (reference sequence). Trimming removed 6 bases at V and 1 base at J, with 11 bases between. CDR3 loop: CASSRAGGTDTQYF. The CDR3 DNA follows: TGTGCCAGCAGCCGGGCCGGAGGCACAGATACGCAGTATTTT.

V is TRBV7-2 and J is TRBJ2-1, with TRBD2 identical over 8 bases. The CDR3 runs to 15 residues. Germline V gene sequence: CDR1 SGHTA, CDR2 FQGNSA. J lost 4 bases, V lost 8 bases, and 10 bases had no gene match. Written as DNA, the CDR3 is TGTGCCAGCCGACCGGCGGGAGGATCTTACAATGAGCAGTTCTTC. It translates to CASRPAGGSYNEQFF.

The V and J genes are TRBV6-1 and TRBJ2-3, with no clear D. The germline V gene has CDR1 MNHNS and CDR2 SASEGT. V gave up 8 bases and J gave up 3 bases, with 12 bases separating them. There are 13 residues in the CDR3. The CDR3 DNA sequence: TGTGCCAGCGCCCTTGGGGTAACAGATACGCAGTATTTT. It codes for CASALGVTDTQYF.

This chain joins TRBV6-5 and TRBJ1-1, with TRBD1 identical over 8 bases. This CDR3 spans 13 amino acids. CDR1 and CDR2 (germline): MNHEY, SVGAGI. J gave up 5 bases and V 4 bases, and 3 bases lay outside the gene matches. The CDR3 bases are TGTGCCAGCAGTTTTCAGGGGGCGACTGAAGCTTTCTTT. This translates into CASSFQGATEAFF.

This sequence joins TRBV19 and TRBJ1-1, with 7 bases lining up with TRBD1. The V segment lost 5 bases and the J segment 0 bases; nucleotides outside the gene matches: 15. The CDR3 loop spans 18 amino acids. CDR1 and CDR2 from the germline V gene are LNHDA and SQIVND (reference sequence). CDR3: CASSRTGTATPLNTEAFF. The CDR3 region has the DNA TGTGCCAGTAGTCGGACCGGGACAGCGACACCCCTGAACACTGAAGCTTTCTTT.

This clone was seen more than once but under ten times. V is TRBV6-5 and J is TRBJ1-6; maybe TRBD1 (6 bases). CDR3 length: 14 residues. Germline lookup yields CDR1 MNHEY and CDR2 SVGAGI. V was pared by 6 bases and J by 9 bases, with 15 bases between. CDR3 DNA: TGTGCCAGCAGCCCCAGTCGGACAGCTTCACCCCTCCACTTT. It is translated as CASSPSRTASPLHF.

The chain has TRBV5-1 and TRBJ1-6; D gene uncertain. Germline V CDR1 and CDR2: SGHRS, YFSETQ. This CDR3 comprises 15 residues. Trimming took 4 bases from V and 8 from J, leaving 16 bases between them. The CDR3 DNA is TGCGCCAGCAGCCCTTCGTGGGCGGTAGATTCACCCCTCCACTTT. Translating it yields CASSPSWAVDSPLHF.

The gene calls are TRBV12-5 and TRBJ2-6; D uncertain. The CDR3 loop spans 13 amino acids. Germline V gene data show CDR1 as LGHNT and CDR2 as FRNRAP. Trimming pared 6 bases from V and 0 bases from J, leaving 3 bases between. The CDR3 protein is CASGNSGANVLTF. The CDR3 bases are TGTGCTAGTGGCAACTCTGGGGCCAACGTCCTGACTTTC.

The chain is built from TRBV6-5 and TRBJ2-2, with D possibly TRBD2 on 6 matching bases. There are 15 residues in the CDR3. CDR1 is MNHEY, CDR2 SVGAGI, per germline. V lost 0 bases and J lost 6, with 11 bases in between. In DNA form, the CDR3 reads TGTGCCAGCAGTTACTCAGGGACTTCCCCCGGGGAGCTGTTTTTT. It encodes CASSYSGTSPGELFF.

The genes are TRBV2 and TRBJ1-1, with 10 bases lining up with TRBD1. After removal of 5 bases from V and 1 base from J, the junction contained 1 base not matched to a gene. The germline CDR1 and CDR2 sequences are SNHLY and FYNNEI. The CDR3 is 14 amino acids. CDR3 in amino acids: CASSRTGGNTEAFF. CDR3 DNA sequence: TGTGCCAGCAGTAGGACAGGGGGGAACACTGAAGCTTTCTTT.

The chain couples TRBV7-4 to TRBJ2-7; tentative D call: TRBD1 (6 bases). The CDR3 runs 14 residues. Trimming shortened V by 1 base and J by 2 bases, and 9 bases separated the two germline ends. The germline CDR1 and CDR2 sequences are SGHVT and SQSDAQ. CDR3 loop: CASSLEQGTYEQYF. The CDR3 DNA is TGTGCCAGCAGCTTAGAGCAGGGGACCTACGAGCAGTACTTC. Full variable domain (missing parts from reference TRBV7-4 and TRBJ2-7): GAGVSQSPRYKVAKRGRDVALRCDSISGHVTLYWYRQTLGQGSEVLTYSQSDAQRDKSGRPSGRFSAERPERSVSTLKIQRTEQGDSAVYLCASSLEQGTYEQYFGPGTRLTVT.

The V gene is TRBV28, the J gene TRBJ2-6; no reliable D call. V was shortened by 7 bases and J by 6 bases, with 7 bases between the two germline ends. CDR1 and CDR2 from the germline V gene are MDHEN and SYDVKM. This CDR3 region has 12 residues. The CDR3 nucleotides read TGTGCCAGCAAGTCCTCGGCCAACGTCCTGACTTTC. It codes for CASKSSANVLTF.

V is TRBV2 and J is TRBJ2-7; 8 nucleotides match TRBD2. The CDR3 spans 17 residues. After removal of 6 bases from V and 2 bases from J, the junction contained 15 bases not matched to a gene. CDR1 SNHLY and CDR2 FYNNEI come from the germline V gene. CDR3: CASSGARLAPLTYEQYF. DNA for the CDR3: TGTGCCAGCAGCGGAGCCCGACTAGCGCCCCTCACCTACGAGCAGTACTTC.

This sequence joins TRBV9 and TRBJ1-1; D is uncertain. V was shortened by 2 bases and J by 6 bases, with 11 bases between the two germline ends. Germline V gene sequence: CDR1 SGDLS, CDR2 YYNGEE. The CDR3 is 13 residues long. The CDR3 region is CASSVSLTAEAFF. Here the CDR3 DNA reads TGTGCCAGCAGCGTCTCTTTGACCGCTGAAGCTTTCTTT.